This T cell receptor (beta chain) is drawn from a study of T cells after yellow fever vaccination. About this clonotype: Its antigen is still unknown.

From the 5' RACE reads, TCRdb called clonotypes with MiXCR, one entry per CDR3 protein. Of over 200,000 distinct CDR3 sequences in the sample, about 7% were seen once. Study-level findings and limits: Clones from primary vaccination mostly reappeared after the booster (around 96% CD4, around 90% CD8). Researchers noted that a small share of clonotypes showed up in both CD4 and CD8 compartments.

The V end was cut by 3 bases, the J end by 0 bases, with 12 bases between. CDR1 SGHTA and CDR2 FQGNSA come from the germline V gene. CDR3 size: 15 residues. The receptor's source is a young man who received the YFV17D yellow fever vaccine. The chain has TRBV7-2 and TRBJ2-7; D may be TRBD1 or TRBD2 (5 bases each). Sample: CD4+ T cells sorted from PBMCs, taken on the day of the yellow fever booster vaccination. DNA for the CDR3: TGTGCCAGCAGCTTGTCCGGGACGAGCTCCTACGAGCAGTACTTC. Translated: CASSLSGTSSYEQYF.